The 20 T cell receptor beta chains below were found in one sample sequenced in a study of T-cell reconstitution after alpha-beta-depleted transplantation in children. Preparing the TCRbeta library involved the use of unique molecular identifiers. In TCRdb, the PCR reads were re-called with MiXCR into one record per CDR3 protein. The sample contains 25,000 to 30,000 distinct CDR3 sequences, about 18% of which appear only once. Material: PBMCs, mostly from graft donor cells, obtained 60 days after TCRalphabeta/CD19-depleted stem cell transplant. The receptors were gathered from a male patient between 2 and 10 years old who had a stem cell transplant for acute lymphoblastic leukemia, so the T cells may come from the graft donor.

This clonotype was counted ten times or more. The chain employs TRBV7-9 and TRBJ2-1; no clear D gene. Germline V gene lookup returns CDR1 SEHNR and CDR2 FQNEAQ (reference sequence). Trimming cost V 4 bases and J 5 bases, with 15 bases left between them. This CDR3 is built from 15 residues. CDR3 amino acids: CASSSPVGLNNEQFF. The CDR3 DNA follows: TGTGCCAGCAGCTCCCCGGTGGGCCTCAACAATGAGCAGTTCTTC.

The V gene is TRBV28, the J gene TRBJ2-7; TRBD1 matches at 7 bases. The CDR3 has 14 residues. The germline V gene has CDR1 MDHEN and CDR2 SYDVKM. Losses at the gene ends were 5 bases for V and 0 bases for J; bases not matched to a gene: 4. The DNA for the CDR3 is TGTGCCAGCAGTCCCAGGGGGAACTCCTACGAGCAGTACTTC. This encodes CASSPRGNSYEQYF.

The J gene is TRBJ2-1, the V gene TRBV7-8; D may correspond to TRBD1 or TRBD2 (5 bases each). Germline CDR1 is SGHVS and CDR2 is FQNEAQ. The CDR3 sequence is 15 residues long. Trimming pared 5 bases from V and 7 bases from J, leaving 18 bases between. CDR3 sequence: CASSQGAGQLNEQFF. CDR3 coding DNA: TGTGCCAGCAGCCAGGGCGCGGGCCAACTAAATGAGCAGTTCTTC. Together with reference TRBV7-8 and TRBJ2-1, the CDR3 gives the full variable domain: GAGVSQSPRYKVAKRGQDVALRCDPISGHVSLFWYQQALGQGPEFLTYFQNEAQLDKSGLPSDRFFAERPEGSVSTLKIQRTQQEDSAVYLCASSQGAGQLNEQFFGPGTRLTVL.

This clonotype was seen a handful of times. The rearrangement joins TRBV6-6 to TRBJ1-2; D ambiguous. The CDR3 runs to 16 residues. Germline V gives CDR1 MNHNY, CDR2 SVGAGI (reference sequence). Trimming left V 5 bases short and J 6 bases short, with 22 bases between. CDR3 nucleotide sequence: TGTGCCAGCAGTAAAGTTGGAGTCCTAATACTGCATGGCTACACCTTC. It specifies CASSKVGVLILHGYTF.

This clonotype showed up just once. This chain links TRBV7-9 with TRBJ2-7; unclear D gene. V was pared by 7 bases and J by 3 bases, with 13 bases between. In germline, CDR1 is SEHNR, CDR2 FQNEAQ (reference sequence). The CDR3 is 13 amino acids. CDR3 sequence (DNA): TGTGCCAGCATCCACGTTGATGACTACGAGCAGTACTTC. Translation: CASIHVDDYEQYF.

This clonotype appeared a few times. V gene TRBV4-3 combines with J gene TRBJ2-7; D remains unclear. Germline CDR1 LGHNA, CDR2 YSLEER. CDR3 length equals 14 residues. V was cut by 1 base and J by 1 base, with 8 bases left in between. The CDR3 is CASSQVGRSYEQYF. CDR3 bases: TGCGCCAGCAGCCAAGTTGGCCGGTCCTACGAGCAGTACTTC.

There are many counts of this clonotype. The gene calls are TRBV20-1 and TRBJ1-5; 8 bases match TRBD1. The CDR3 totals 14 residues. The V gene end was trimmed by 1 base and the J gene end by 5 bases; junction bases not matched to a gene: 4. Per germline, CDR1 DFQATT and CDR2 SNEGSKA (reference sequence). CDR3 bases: TGCAGTGCTAGAGGACAGGGGATTGATCAGCCCCAGCATTTT. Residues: CSARGQGIDQPQHF.

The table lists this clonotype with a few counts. The CDR3 protein is CATEDRGSNEQFF. The CDR3 DNA follows: TGTGCCACCGAGGACAGGGGCAGCAATGAGCAGTTCTTC. The chain carries TRBV24-1 and TRBJ2-1; 9 nucleotides line up with TRBD1. Germline CDR1 is KGHDR and CDR2 is SFDVKD. V lost 9 bases, J lost 6 bases, and 5 bases stayed unmatched. The CDR3 consists of 13 residues.

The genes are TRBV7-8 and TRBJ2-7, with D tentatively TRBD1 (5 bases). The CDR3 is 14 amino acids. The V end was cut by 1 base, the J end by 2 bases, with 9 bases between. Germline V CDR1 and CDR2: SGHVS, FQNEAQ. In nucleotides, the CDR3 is TGTGCCAGCAGCTTAGGGGGCGGAACCTACGAGCAGTACTTC. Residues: CASSLGGGTYEQYF. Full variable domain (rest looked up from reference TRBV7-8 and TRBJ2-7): GAGVSQSPRYKVAKRGQDVALRCDPISGHVSLFWYQQALGQGPEFLTYFQNEAQLDKSGLPSDRFFAERPEGSVSTLKIQRTQQEDSAVYLCASSLGGGTYEQYFGPGTRLTVT.

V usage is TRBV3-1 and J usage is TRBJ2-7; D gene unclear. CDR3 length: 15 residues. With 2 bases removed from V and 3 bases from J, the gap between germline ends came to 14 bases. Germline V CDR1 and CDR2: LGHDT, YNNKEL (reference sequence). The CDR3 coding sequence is TGTGCCAGCAGCCAATCGCCGGCCGAATTCTACGAGCAGTACTTC. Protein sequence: CASSQSPAEFYEQYF.

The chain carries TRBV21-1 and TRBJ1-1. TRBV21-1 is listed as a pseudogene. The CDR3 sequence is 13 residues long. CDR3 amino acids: CATQRGGSTEAFF. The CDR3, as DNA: TGTGCCACTCAACGGGGGGGCTCCACTGAAGCTTTCTTT.

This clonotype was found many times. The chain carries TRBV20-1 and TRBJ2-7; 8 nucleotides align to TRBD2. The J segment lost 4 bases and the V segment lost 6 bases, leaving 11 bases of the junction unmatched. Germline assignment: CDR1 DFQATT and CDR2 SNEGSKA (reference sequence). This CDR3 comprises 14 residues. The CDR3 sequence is CSATRLAIGYEQYF. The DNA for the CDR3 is TGCAGTGCCACAAGACTAGCGATTGGATACGAGCAGTACTTC.

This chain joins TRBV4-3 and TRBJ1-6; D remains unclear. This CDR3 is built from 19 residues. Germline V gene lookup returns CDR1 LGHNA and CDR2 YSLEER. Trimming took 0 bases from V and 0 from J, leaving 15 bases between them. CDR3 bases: TGCGCCAGCAGCCAAGATTTCGGGGTCGGAAGCTCCTATAATTCACCCCTCCACTTT. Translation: CASSQDFGVGSSYNSPLHF.

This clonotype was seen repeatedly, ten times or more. The CDR3 is CASSRPPPGQGHEQYF. CDR3 bases: TGTGCCAGCAGTAGACCCCCTCCGGGACAGGGTCACGAGCAGTACTTC. The V gene is TRBV6-2 or TRBV6-3, the J gene TRBJ2-7; 9 nucleotides match TRBD1. Germline V lookup: CDR1 MNHEY, CDR2 SVGEGT. Trimming at V came to 5 bases and at J to 5 bases, leaving 13 bases not matched to a gene. The CDR3 runs 16 residues.

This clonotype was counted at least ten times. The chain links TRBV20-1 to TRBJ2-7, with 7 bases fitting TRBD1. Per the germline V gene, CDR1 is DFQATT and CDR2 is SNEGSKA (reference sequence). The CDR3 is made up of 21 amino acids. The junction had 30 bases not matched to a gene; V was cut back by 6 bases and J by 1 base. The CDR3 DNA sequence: TGCAGTGCCCGCATCCGATCCGGAACAGGGGAAAGGGGAAGGTCTTCCTACGAGCAGTACTTC. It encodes CSARIRSGTGERGRSSYEQYF.

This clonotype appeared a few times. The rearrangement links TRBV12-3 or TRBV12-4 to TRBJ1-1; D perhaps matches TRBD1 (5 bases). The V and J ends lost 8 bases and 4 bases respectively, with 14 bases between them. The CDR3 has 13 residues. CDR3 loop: CASSSTGFTEAFF. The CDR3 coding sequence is TGTGCCAGCTCTAGCACAGGCTTCACTGAAGCTTTCTTT.

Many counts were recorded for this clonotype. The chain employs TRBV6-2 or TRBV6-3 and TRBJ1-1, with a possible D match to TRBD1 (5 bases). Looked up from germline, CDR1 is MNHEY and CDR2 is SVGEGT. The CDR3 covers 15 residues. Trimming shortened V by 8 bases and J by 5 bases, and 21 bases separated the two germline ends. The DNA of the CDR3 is TGTGCCAGCGTAACACGGGGGTCTCGAGGGACTGAAGCTTTCTTT. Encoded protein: CASVTRGSRGTEAFF.

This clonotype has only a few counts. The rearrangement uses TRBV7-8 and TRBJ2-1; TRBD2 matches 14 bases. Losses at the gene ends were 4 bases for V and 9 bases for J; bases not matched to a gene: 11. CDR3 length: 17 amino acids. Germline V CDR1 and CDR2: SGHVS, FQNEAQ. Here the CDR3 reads CASSSPTGLAGVGEQFF. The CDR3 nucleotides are TGTGCCAGCAGCTCCCCGACGGGACTAGCGGGGGTTGGTGAGCAGTTCTTC.

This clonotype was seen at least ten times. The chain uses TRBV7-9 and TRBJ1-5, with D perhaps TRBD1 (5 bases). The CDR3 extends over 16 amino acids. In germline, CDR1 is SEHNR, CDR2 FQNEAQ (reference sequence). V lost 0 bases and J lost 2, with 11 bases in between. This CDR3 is CASSLAQGEGNQPQHF. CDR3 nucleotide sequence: TGTGCCAGCAGCTTAGCTCAAGGGGAAGGCAATCAGCCCCAGCATTTT.

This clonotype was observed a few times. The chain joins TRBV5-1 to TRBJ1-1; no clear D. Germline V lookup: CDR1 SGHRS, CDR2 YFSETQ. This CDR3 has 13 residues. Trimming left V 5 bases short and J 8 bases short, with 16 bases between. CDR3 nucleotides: TGCGCCAGCAGAGCCCGGGGTGGCGGGGAAGCTTTCTTT. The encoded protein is CASRARGGGEAFF.